This T cell receptor beta chain stems from a study of T-cell memory formation after mild COVID-19. About the research overall: The study found TCR clusters largely donor specific. The study's findings and limits: The study detected some responding clones in pre-infection memory, suggesting cross-reactive memory joined. Specificity for SARS-CoV-2 was not confirmed among the second-wave clones peaking on day 37. Mainly CM and EM harbored the contracting CD4+ clones; mainly EMRA harbored the CD8+ ones.

This clonotype was counted only a few times. No antigen is known for it. With 10 bases clipped from V and 2 bases from J, the junction kept 4 bases outside the gene matches. Germline V gives CDR1 LGHDT, CDR2 YNNKEL (reference sequence). The CDR3 consists of 12 residues. TCRdb independently ran MiXCR on the 5' RACE reads; one entry per CDR3 protein. The sample has roughly 300,000 distinct CDR3 sequences; under 20% are singletons. Source material: PBMCs or a T cell subset sorted from them (not recorded which). This chain joins TRBV3-1 and TRBJ1-1, with 7 bases that match TRBD1. The source is a man aged 18 to 29 who had mild COVID-19 (a few samples of this study predate the infection). Cell type and time point are not known. The CDR3: CATGQRNTEAFF. CDR3 DNA sequence: TGTGCCACGGGACAGCGAAACACTGAAGCTTTCTTT. The complete variable domain, with remaining parts taken from reference TRBV3-1 and TRBJ1-1, reads DTAVSQTPKYLVTQMGNDKSIKCEQNLGHDTMYWYKQDSKKFLKIMFSYNNKELIINETVPNRFSPKSPDKAHLNLHINSLELGDSAVYFCATGQRNTEAFFGQGTRLTVV.